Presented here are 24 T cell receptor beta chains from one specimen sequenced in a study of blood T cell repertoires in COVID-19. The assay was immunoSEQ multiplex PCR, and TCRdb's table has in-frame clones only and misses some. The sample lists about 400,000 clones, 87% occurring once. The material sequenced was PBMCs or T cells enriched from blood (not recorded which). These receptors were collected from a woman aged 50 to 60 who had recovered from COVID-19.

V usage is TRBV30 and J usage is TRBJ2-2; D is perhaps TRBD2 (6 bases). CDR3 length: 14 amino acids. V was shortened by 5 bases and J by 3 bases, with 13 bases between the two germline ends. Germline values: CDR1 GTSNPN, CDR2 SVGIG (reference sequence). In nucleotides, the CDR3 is TGTGCCTGGGGAGGGGCCTCCTACACCGGGGAGCTGTTTTTT. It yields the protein CAWGGASYTGELFF.

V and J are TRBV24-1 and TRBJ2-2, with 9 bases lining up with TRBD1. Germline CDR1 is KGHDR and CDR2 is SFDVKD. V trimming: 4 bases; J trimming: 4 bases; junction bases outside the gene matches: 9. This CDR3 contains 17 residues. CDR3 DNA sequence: TGTGCCACCAGTGAAATCTCCGGGACAGGGATCACCGGGGAGCTGTTTTTT. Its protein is CATSEISGTGITGELFF.

CDR3 protein: CASSRQGARGSNGYTF. Here the CDR3 DNA reads TGTGCCAGCAGTAGACAGGGGGCGCGGGGGAGTAATGGCTACACCTTC. This chain connects TRBV2 to TRBJ1-2; 10 bases align to TRBD1. The CDR3 contains 16 residues. Germline CDR1 is SNHLY and CDR2 is FYNNEI. Unmatched junction bases numbered 12, after V lost 5 bases and J lost 6 bases.

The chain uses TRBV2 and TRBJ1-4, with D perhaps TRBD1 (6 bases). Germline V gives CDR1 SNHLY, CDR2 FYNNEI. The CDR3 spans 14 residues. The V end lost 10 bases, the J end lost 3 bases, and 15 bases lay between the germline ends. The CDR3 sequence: CATKKDSSNEKLFF. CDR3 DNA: TGTGCCACGAAAAAGGACAGCTCTAATGAAAAACTGTTTTTT.

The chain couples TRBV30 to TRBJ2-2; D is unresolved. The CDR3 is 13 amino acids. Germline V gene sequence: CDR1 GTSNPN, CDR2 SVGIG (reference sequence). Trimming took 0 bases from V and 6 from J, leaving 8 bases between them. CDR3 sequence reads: CAWSVLRPGELFF. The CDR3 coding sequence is TGTGCCTGGAGTGTACTAAGGCCCGGGGAGCTGTTTTTT.

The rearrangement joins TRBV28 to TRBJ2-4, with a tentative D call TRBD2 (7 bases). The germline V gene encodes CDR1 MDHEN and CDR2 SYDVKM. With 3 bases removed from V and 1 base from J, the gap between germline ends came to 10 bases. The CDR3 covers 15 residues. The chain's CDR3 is CASSLAGAAKNIQYF. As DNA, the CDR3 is TGTGCCAGCAGTTTGGCGGGGGCGGCCAAAAACATTCAGTACTTC.

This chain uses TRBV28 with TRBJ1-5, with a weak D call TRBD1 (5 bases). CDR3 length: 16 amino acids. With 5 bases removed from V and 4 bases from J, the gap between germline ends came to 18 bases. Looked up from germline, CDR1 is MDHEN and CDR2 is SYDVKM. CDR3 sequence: CASSPEQVARNQPQHF. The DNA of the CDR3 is TGTGCCAGCAGTCCCGAACAGGTTGCCCGTAATCAGCCCCAGCATTTT.

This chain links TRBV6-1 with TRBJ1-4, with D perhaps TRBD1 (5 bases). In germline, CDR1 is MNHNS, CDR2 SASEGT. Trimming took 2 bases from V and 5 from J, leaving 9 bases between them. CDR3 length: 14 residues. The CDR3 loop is CASSESGYNEKLFF. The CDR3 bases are TGTGCCAGCAGTGAATCAGGGTACAATGAAAAACTGTTTTTT.

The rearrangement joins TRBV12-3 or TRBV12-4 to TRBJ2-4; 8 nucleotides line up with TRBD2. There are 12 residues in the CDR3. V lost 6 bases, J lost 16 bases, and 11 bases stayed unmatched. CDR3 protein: CASSYRGLAVYF. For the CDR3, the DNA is TGTGCCAGCAGCTATAGAGGACTAGCAGTCTACTTC.

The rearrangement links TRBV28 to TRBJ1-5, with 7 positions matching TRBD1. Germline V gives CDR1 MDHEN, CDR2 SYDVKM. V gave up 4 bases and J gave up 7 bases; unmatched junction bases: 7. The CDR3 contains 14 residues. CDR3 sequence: CASSSRQGDQPQHF. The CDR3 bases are TGTGCCAGCAGTTCAAGACAGGGTGACCAGCCCCAGCATTTT.

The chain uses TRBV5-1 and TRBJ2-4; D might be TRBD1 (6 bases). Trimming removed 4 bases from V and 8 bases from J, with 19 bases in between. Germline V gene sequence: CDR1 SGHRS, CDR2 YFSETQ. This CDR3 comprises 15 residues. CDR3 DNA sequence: TGCGCCAGCAGCGGGACGGGACATAACGGGGACATTCAGTACTTC. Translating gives CASSGTGHNGDIQYF.

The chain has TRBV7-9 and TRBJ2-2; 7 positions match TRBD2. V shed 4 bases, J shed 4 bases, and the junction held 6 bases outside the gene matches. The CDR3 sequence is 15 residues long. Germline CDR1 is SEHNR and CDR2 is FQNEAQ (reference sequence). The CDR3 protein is CASSSTWEGTGELFF. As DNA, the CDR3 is TGTGCCAGCAGCTCCACCTGGGAGGGCACCGGGGAGCTGTTTTTT.

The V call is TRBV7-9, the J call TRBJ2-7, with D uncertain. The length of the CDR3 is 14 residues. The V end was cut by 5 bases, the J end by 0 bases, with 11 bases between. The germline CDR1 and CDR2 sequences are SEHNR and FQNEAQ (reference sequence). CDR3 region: CASSLAGNSYEQYF. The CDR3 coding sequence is TGTGCCAGCAGCCTGGCAGGAAACTCCTACGAGCAGTACTTC.

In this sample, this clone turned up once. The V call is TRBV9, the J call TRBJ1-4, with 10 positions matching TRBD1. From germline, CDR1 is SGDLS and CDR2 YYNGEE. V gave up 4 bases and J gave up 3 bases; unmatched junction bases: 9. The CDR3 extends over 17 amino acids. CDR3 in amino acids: CASSRAGTGAPNEKLFF. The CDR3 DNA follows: TGTGCCAGCAGCAGAGCCGGGACAGGGGCCCCTAATGAAAAACTGTTTTTT.

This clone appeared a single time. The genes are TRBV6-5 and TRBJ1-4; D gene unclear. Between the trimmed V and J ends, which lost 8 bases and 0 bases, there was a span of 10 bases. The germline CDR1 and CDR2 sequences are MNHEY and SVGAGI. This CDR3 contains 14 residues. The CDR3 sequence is CASGKTATNEKLFF. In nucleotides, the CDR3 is TGTGCCAGCGGAAAGACTGCAACTAATGAAAAACTGTTTTTT.

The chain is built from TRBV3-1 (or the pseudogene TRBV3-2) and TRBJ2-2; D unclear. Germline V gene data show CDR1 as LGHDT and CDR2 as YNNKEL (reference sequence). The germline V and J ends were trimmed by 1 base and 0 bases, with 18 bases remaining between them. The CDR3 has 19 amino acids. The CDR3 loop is CASSQGASEISPNTGELFF. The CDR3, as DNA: TGTGCCAGCAGCCAAGGTGCCTCGGAGATTTCACCGAACACCGGGGAGCTGTTTTTT.

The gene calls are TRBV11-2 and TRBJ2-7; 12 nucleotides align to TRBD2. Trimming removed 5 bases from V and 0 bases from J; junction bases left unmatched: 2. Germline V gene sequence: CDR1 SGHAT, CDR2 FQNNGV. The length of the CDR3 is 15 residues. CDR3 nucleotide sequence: TGTGCCAGCAGCCCACTAGCGGGGGGCTCCTACGAGCAGTACTTC. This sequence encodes CASSPLAGGSYEQYF.

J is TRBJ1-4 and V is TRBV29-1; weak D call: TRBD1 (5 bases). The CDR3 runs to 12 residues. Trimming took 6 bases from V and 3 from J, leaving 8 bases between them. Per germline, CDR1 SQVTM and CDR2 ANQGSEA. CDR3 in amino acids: CSVQGPNEKLFF. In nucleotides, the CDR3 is TGCAGCGTCCAGGGCCCTAATGAAAAACTGTTTTTT.

CDR3 amino acids: CASSTGLAGGLSTGELFF. CDR3 DNA: TGTGCCAGTAGTACGGGACTAGCGGGGGGGCTCAGCACCGGGGAGCTGTTTTTT. This sequence joins TRBV19 and TRBJ2-2; 16 bases are shared with TRBD2. V dropped 4 bases and J dropped 4; count of bases not matched to a gene: 6. The CDR3 is made up of 18 amino acids. From germline, CDR1 is LNHDA and CDR2 SQIVND (reference sequence). Based on the CDR3 plus reference TRBV19 and TRBJ2-2, the full variable domain is DGGITQSPKYLFRKEGQNVTLSCEQNLNHDAMYWYRQDPGQGLRLIYYSQIVNDFQKGDIAEGYSVSREKKESFPLTVTSAQKNPTAFYLCASSTGLAGGLSTGELFFGEGSRLTVL.

CDR3 sequence: CASSLEGVEDTQYF. In DNA form, the CDR3 reads TGCGCCAGCAGCTTGGAAGGGGTGGAAGATACGCAGTATTTT. The rearrangement joins TRBV5-1 to TRBJ2-3, with D possibly matching TRBD1 (5 bases). Trimming shortened V by 0 bases and J by 5 bases, and 10 bases separated the two germline ends. CDR1 and CDR2 from the germline V gene are SGHRS and YFSETQ. The CDR3 runs 14 residues.

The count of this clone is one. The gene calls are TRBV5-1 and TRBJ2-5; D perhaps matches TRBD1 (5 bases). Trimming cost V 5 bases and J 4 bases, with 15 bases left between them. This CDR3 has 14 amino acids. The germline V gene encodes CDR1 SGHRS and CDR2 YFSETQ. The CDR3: CASSQPGASETQYF. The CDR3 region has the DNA TGCGCCAGCAGTCAACCTGGGGCCTCAGAGACCCAGTACTTC.

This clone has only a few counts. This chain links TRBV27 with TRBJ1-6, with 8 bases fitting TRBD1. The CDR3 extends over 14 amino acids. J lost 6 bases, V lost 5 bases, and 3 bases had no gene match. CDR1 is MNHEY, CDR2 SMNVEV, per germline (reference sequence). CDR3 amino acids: CASSLDRVNSPLHF. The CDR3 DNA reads TGTGCCAGCAGTCTGGACAGGGTTAATTCACCCCTCCACTTT.

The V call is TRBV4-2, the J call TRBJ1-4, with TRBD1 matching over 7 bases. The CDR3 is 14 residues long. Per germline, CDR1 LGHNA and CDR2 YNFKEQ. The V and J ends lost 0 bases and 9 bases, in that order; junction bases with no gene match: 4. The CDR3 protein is CASSQDTGQKKLFF. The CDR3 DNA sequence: TGTGCCAGCAGCCAAGACACGGGACAGAAAAAACTGTTTTTT.

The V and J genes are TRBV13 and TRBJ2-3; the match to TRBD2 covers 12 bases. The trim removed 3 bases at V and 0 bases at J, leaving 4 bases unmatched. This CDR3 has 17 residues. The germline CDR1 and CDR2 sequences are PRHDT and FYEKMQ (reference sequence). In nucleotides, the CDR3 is TGTGCCAGCAGCTTCTTACTAGCGGGGGGTAGCACAGATACGCAGTATTTT. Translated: CASSFLLAGGSTDTQYF.